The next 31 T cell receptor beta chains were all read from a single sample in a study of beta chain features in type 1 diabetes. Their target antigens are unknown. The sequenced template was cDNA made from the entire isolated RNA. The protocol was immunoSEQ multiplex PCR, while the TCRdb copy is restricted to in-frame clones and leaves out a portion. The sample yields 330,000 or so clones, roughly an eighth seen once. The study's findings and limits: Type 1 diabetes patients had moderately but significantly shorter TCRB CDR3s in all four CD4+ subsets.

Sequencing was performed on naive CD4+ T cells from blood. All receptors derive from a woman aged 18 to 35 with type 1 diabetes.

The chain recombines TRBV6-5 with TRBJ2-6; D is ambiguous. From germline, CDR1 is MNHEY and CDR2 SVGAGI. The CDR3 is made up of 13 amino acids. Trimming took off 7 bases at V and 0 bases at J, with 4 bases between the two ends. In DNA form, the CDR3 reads TGTGCCAGCACTAACTCTGGGGCCAACGTCCTGACTTTC. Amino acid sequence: CASTNSGANVLTF.

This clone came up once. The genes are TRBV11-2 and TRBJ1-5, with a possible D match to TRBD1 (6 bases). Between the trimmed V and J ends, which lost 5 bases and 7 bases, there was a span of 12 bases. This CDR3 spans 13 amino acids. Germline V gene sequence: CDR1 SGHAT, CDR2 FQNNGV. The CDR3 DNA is TGTGCCAGCAGCCCAGGGGAGGGGCAGCCCCAGCATTTT. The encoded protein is CASSPGEGQPQHF.

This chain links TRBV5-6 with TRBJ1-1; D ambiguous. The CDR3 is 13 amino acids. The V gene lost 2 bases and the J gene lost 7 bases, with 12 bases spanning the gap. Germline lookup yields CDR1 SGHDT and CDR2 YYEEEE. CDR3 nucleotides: TGTGCCAGCAGCTTTCCAAGAGCGATTGAAGCTTTCTTT. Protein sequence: CASSFPRAIEAFF.

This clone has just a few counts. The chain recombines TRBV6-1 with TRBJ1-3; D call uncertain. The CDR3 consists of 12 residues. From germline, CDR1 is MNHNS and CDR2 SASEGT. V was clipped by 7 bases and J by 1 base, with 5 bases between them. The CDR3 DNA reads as TGTGCCAGCACCCCGTCTGGAAACACCATATATTTT. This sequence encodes CASTPSGNTIYF.

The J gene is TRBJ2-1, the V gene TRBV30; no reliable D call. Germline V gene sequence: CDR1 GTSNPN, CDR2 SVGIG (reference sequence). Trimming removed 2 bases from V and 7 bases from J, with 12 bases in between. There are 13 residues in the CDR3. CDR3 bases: TGTGCCTGGAGTCAGGCAAGCAGGAATGAGCAGTTCTTC. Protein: CAWSQASRNEQFF.

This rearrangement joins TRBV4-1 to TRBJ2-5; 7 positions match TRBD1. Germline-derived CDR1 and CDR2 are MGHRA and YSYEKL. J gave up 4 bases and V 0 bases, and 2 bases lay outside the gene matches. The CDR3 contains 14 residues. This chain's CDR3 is CASSQERGRETQYF. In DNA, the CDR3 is TGCGCCAGCAGCCAAGAAAGGGGGCGAGAGACCCAGTACTTC.

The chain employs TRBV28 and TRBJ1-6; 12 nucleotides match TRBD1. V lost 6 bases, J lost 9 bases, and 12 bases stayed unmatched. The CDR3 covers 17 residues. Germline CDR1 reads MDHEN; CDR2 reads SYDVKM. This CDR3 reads CASSPFPGQGAGSPLHF. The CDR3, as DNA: TGTGCCAGCAGCCCCTTCCCGGGACAGGGGGCGGGTTCACCCCTCCACTTT. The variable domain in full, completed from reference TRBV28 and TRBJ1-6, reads DVKVTQSSRYLVKRTGEKVFLECVQDMDHENMFWYRQDPGLGLRLIYFSYDVKMKEKGDIPEGYSVSREKKERFSLILESASTNQTSMYLCASSPFPGQGAGSPLHFGNGTRLTVT.

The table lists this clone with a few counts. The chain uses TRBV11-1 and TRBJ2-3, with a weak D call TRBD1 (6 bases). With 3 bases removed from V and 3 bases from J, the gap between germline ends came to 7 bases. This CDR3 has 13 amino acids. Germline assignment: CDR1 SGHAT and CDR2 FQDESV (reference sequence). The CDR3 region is CASSFTGTDTQYF. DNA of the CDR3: TGTGCCAGCAGCTTTACAGGGACAGATACGCAGTATTTT.

The CDR3 DNA sequence: TGTGCCTCCCGGGACAGGGATCACGGGGAGCTGTTTTTT. Translated: CASRDRDHGELFF. The rearrangement joins TRBV10-3 to TRBJ2-2; 9 bases match TRBD1. The V gene's germline CDR1 is ENHRY and CDR2 SYGVKD. The CDR3 extends over 13 amino acids. V dropped 11 bases and J dropped 7; count of bases not matched to a gene: 8.

This chain's CDR3 is CASIHWSTALMGTDTQYF. The CDR3 DNA is TGTGCCAGCATACATTGGTCGACAGCCCTAATGGGCACAGATACGCAGTATTTT. The genes are TRBV7-2 and TRBJ2-3, with a weak D call TRBD1 (5 bases). The CDR3 covers 18 residues. Germline assignment: CDR1 SGHTA and CDR2 FQGNSA. The germline V and J ends were trimmed by 7 bases and 1 base, with 24 bases remaining between them.

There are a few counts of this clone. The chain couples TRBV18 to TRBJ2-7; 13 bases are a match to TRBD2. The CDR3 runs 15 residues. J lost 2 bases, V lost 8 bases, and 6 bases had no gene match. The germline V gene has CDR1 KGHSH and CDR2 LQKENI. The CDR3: CASTSGTSGTYEQYF. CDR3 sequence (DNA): TGTGCCAGCACCTCCGGGACTAGCGGGACCTACGAGCAGTACTTC.

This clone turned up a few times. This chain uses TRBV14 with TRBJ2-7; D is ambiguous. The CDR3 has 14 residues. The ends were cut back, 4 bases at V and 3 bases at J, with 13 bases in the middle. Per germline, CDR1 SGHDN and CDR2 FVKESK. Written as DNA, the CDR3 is TGTGCCAGCAGCCCCCCCGGCGGCAACTACGAGCAGTACTTC. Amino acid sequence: CASSPPGGNYEQYF.

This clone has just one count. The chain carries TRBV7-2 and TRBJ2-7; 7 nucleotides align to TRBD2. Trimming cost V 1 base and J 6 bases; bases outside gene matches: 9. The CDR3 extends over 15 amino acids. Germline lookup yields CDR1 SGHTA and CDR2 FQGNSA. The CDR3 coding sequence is TGTGCCAGCAGCTTAGGGGGGGGTGGACTGGGCGAGCAGTACTTC. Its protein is CASSLGGGGLGEQYF.

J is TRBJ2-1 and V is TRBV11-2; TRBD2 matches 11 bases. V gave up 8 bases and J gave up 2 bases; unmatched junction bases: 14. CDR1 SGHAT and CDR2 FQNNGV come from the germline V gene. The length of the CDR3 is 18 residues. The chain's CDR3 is CASGPGLAAKRPYNEQFF. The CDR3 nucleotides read TGTGCCAGCGGCCCGGGACTAGCGGCCAAGAGGCCCTACAATGAGCAGTTCTTC.

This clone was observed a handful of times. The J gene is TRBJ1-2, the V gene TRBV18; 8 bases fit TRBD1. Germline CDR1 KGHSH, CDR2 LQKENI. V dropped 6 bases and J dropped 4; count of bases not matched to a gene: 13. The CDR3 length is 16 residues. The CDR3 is CASSQQGASLGYGYTF. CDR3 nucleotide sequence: TGTGCCAGCTCGCAGCAGGGGGCGTCCCTGGGCTATGGCTACACCTTC.

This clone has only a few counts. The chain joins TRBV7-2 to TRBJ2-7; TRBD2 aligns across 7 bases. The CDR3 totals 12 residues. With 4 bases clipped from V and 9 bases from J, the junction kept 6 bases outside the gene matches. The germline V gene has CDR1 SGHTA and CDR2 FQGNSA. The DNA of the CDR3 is TGTGCCAGCAGCTCCGGTTCGGGGGGGCAGTACTTC. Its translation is CASSSGSGGQYF.

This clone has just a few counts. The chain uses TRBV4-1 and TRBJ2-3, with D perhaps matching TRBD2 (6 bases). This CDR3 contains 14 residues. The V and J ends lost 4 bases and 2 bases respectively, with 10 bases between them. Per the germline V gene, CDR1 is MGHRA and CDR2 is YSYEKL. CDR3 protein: CASSPGTPTDTQYF. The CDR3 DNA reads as TGCGCCAGCAGCCCCGGGACTCCCACAGATACGCAGTATTTT.

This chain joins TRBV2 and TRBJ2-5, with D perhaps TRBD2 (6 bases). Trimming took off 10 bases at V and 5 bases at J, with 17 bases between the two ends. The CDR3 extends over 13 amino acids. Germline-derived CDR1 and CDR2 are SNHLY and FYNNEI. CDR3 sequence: CATQRDSAETQYF. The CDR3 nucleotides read TGTGCCACCCAAAGGGACTCCGCGGAGACCCAGTACTTC.

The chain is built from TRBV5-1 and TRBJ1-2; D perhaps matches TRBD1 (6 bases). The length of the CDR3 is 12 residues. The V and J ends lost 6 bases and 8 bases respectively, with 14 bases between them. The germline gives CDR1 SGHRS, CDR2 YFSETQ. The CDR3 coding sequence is TGCGCCAGCAACACAGGGAAAGAAGGCTACACCTTC. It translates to CASNTGKEGYTF.

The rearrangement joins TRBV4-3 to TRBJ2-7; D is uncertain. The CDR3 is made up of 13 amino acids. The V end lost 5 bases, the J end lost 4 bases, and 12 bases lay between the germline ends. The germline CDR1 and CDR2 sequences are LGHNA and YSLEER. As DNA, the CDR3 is TGCGCCAGCAGCGTAAAGGCGGAATACGAGCAGTACTTC. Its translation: CASSVKAEYEQYF.

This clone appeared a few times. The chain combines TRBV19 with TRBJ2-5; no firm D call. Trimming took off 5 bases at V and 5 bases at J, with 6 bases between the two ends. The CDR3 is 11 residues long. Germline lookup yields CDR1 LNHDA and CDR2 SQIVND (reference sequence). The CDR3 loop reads CASSVSETQYF. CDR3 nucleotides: TGTGCCAGTAGTGTCAGTGAGACCCAGTACTTC.

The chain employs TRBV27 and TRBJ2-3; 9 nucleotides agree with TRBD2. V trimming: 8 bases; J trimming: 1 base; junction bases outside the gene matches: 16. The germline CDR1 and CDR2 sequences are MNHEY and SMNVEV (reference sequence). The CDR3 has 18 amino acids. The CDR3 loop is CASLFGLARISRTDTQYF. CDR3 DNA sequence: TGTGCCAGCCTCTTTGGACTAGCGAGGATCTCCCGCACAGATACGCAGTATTTT.

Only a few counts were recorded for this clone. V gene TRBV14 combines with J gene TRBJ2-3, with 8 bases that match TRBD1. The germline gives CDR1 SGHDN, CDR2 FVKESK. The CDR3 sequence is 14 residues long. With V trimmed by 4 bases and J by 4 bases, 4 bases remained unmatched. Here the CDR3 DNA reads TGTGCCAGCAGCCCAACGACAGGGGCAGATACGCAGTATTTT. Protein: CASSPTTGADTQYF.

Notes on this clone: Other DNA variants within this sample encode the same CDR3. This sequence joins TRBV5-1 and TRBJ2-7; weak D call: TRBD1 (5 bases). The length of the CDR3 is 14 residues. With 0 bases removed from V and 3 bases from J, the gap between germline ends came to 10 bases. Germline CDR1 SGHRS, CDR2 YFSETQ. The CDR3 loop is CASSLEVTGYEQYF. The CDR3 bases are TGCGCCAGCAGCTTGGAAGTAACAGGCTACGAGCAGTACTTC.

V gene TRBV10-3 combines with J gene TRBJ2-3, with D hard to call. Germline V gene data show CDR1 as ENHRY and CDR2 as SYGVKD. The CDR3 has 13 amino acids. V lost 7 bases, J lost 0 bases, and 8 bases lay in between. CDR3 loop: CAIMAYSTDTQYF. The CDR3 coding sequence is TGTGCCATCATGGCATATAGCACAGATACGCAGTATTTT.

This CDR3 is CASRRGARETQYF. CDR3 nucleotides: TGTGCCAGCCGGCGGGGGGCCCGGGAGACCCAGTACTTC. The chain joins TRBV19 to TRBJ2-5; TRBD2 agrees at 8 bases. Per the germline V gene, CDR1 is LNHDA and CDR2 is SQIVND (reference sequence). V trimming: 9 bases; J trimming: 5 bases; junction bases outside the gene matches: 8. The CDR3 spans 13 residues. Filled out from reference TRBV19 and TRBJ2-5, the complete variable domain reads DGGITQSPKYLFRKEGQNVTLSCEQNLNHDAMYWYRQDPGQGLRLIYYSQIVNDFQKGDIAEGYSVSREKKESFPLTVTSAQKNPTAFYLCASRRGARETQYFGPGTRLLVL.

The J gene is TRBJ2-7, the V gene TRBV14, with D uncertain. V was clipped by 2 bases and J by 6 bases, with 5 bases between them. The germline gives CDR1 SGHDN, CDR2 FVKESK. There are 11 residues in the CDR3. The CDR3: CASSQYLEQYF. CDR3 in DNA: TGTGCCAGCAGCCAATATCTCGAGCAGTACTTC.

Here the CDR3 DNA reads TGCAGCGTTGAAGTTGGAGACGGGCAGTACTTC. As protein: CSVEVGDGQYF. V gene TRBV29-1 combines with J gene TRBJ2-7; D gene ambiguous. CDR1 and CDR2 from the germline V gene are SQVTM and ANQGSEA. This CDR3 region has 11 residues. Trimming left V 1 base short and J 9 bases short, with 10 bases between.

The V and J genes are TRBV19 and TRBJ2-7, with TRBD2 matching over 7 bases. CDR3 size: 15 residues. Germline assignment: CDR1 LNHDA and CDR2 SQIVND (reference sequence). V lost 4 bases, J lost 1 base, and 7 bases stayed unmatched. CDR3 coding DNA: TGTGCCAGTAGTAAGACTAGCACTCAATCCTACGAGCAGTACTTC. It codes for CASSKTSTQSYEQYF.

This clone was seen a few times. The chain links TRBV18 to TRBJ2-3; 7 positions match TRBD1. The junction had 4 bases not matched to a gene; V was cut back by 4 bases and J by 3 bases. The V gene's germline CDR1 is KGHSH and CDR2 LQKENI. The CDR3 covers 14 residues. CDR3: CASSRRTGTDTQYF. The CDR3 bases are TGTGCCAGCTCACGACGGACAGGAACAGATACGCAGTATTTT.

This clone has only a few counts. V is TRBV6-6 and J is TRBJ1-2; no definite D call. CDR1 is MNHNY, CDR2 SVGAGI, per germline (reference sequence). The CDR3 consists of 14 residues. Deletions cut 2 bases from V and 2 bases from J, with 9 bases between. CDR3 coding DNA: TGTGCCAGCAGTTACCAGGTGGTGAACTATGGCTACACCTTC. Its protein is CASSYQVVNYGYTF.